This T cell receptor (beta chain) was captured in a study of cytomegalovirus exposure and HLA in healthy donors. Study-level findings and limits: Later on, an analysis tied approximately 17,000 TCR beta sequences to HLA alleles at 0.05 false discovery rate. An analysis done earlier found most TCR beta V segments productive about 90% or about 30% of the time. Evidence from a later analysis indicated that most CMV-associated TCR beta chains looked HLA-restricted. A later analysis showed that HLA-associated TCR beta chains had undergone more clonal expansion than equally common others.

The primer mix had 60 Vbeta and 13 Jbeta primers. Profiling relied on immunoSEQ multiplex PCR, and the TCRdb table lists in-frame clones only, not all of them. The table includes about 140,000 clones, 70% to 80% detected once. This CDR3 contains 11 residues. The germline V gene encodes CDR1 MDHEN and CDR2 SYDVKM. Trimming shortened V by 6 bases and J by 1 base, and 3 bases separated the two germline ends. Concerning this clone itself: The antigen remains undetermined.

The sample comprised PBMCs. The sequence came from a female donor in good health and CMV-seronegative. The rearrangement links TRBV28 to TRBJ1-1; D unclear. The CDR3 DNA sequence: TGTGCCAGCAGGCGGAACACTGAAGCTTTCTTT. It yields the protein CASRRNTEAFF. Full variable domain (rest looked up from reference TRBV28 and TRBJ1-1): DVKVTQSSRYLVKRTGEKVFLECVQDMDHENMFWYRQDPGLGLRLIYFSYDVKMKEKGDIPEGYSVSREKKERFSLILESASTNQTSMYLCASRRNTEAFFGQGTRLTVV.